This entry is about one T cell receptor (beta chain). As yet, its antigen is unknown. A junction end diverges from the germline sequence, so it may reflect a read error. The data belong to a study of tumor-infiltrating lymphocytes in primary liver carcinoma. At the level of the study: The study enrolled male and female patients aged 30 to 69 years. Tissue type made little difference to sample yields of roughly 3.65 to 7.13 million productive TCRbeta reads.

Starting material of 400 to 600 ng total RNA yielded TCR beta cDNA via a constant-region primer. TCR beta libraries came from three nested multiplex PCR rounds using slightly modified ARM-PCR. TCRdb analysed the multiplex PCR reads with MiXCR anew, one entry per CDR3 protein. The repertoire holds 90,000 to 150,000 distinct CDR3 sequences, with around 65% as singletons. Study-wide points: For tumor-adjacent and tumor-blood pairs, overlap was less than that seen for tumor region pairs. Tumors and blood were compared for top-250-clone fraction, and tumors had the significantly higher value (p = 0.039).

For each extraction, RNA and DNA were obtained together from roughly 20-30 mg of unsorted bulk tissue. The origin of this receptor is a woman aged 60 to 75 with primary liver carcinoma and hepatitis B virus infection. Input material: tumor-adjacent normal liver tissue.

The DNA for the CDR3 is TGTGCCAGCAGAAGGGGTCTGAGGCAGCTCCAGCATTTT. Protein sequence: CASRRGLRQLQHF. This chain links TRBV6-5 with TRBJ1-5; tentatively, D is TRBD1 (5 bases). The germline V gene encodes CDR1 MNHEY and CDR2 SVGAGI. The CDR3 has 13 residues.